The 12 T cell receptor beta chains in this list originate from one sample, sequenced in a study of OX40 agonist ivuxolimab in advanced cancers. Method: immunoSEQ multiplex PCR; TCRdb's copy keeps in-frame clones and lacks some. Of under 75,000 clones in the sample, roughly 84% were seen once. This specimen was CD4+ or CD8+ T cells sorted from blood, taken in a trial of the OX40 agonist ivuxolimab. The receptors stem from an adult with an advanced solid tumor such as melanoma, head and neck, liver or kidney cancer.

About this clone itself: Compared with germline, one end of the junction differs, possibly owing to a read error. The gene calls are TRBV18 and TRBJ1-5, with D perhaps matching TRBD1 (5 bases). Germline V gene data show CDR1 as KGHSH and CDR2 as LQKENI. This CDR3 has 13 residues. CDR3 nucleotide sequence: TGTGCCAGCTCACCCGGGACGAGTGGGCCCCGGCATTTT. It codes for CASSPGTSGPRHF.

DNA of the CDR3: TGCGCCAGCAGCGGACAGTTTGGTGAAGCTTTCTTT. Its protein product is CASSGQFGEAFF. The chain employs TRBV10-2 and TRBJ1-1; tentative D call: TRBD1 (6 bases). The CDR3 has 12 amino acids. Trimming removed 6 bases from V and 7 bases from J, with 12 bases in between. Germline V gives CDR1 WSHSY, CDR2 SAAADI.

J is TRBJ2-2 and V is TRBV28, with 9 bases identical to TRBD1. After removal of 3 bases from V and 0 bases from J, the junction contained 5 bases not matched to a gene. The CDR3 totals 17 residues. Germline assignment: CDR1 MDHEN and CDR2 SYDVKM. CDR3 DNA sequence: TGTGCCAGCAGTTTCGGCGGGACAGGGACGAACACCGGGGAGCTGTTTTTT. It translates to CASSFGGTGTNTGELFF.

The chain is built from TRBV5-1 and TRBJ1-1; D is unclear. V lost 3 bases, J lost 4 bases, and 16 bases lay in between. Germline V gene lookup returns CDR1 SGHRS and CDR2 YFSETQ. The CDR3 length is 15 residues. The CDR3 is CASSWRGDLSTEAFF. CDR3 DNA sequence: TGCGCCAGCAGCTGGAGAGGTGATTTGAGCACTGAAGCTTTCTTT. Looking up the rest from reference TRBV5-1 and TRBJ1-1 gives the full variable domain: KAGVTQTPRYLIKTRGQQVTLSCSPISGHRSVSWYQQTPGQGLQFLFEYFSETQRNKGNFPGRFSGRQFSNSRSEMNVSTLELGDSALYLCASSWRGDLSTEAFFGQGTRLTVV.

This clone has a handful of counts. V gene TRBV11-1 combines with J gene TRBJ1-1; D is unclear. This CDR3 comprises 13 residues. V lost 1 base and J lost 2, with 5 bases in between. Germline V lookup: CDR1 SGHAT, CDR2 FQDESV (reference sequence). This chain's CDR3 is CASSLVFNTEAFF. CDR3 sequence (DNA): TGTGCCAGCAGCTTAGTGTTCAACACTGAAGCTTTCTTT.

This sequence joins TRBV7-3 and TRBJ2-1, with TRBD2 identical over 8 bases. CDR1 and CDR2 from the germline V gene are SGHTA and FQGTGA. CDR3 length: 16 amino acids. Unmatched junction bases numbered 4, after V lost 1 base and J lost 2 bases. CDR3 nucleotides: TGTGCCAGCAGCTTAAATAGCGGGGTTACCTACAATGAGCAGTTCTTC. Translated, it gives CASSLNSGVTYNEQFF.

V gene TRBV5-1 combines with J gene TRBJ2-5; 7 bases line up with TRBD1. Trimming removed 4 bases from V and 4 bases from J; junction bases left unmatched: 10. CDR3 length: 15 residues. The germline gives CDR1 SGHRS, CDR2 YFSETQ. The CDR3 coding sequence is TGCGCCAGCAGCCCCACAGGGGTAATCGGAGAGACCCAGTACTTC. Amino acid sequence: CASSPTGVIGETQYF.

Remarks on this clone: Relative to the germline gene, one junction end is altered; a read error may explain this. The chain carries TRBV7-9 and TRBJ2-5; D might be TRBD1 (6 bases). The CDR3 length is 14 residues. Germline assignment: CDR1 SEHNR and CDR2 FQNEAQ (reference sequence). The DNA of the CDR3 is TGTGCCAGCAGCCTAGCTGACAGGAGCGAGACCCAGTACTTC. This codes for CASSLADRSETQYF.

The chain recombines TRBV28 with TRBJ1-4; TRBD1 agrees at 8 bases. The CDR3 extends over 15 amino acids. Trimming removed 2 bases from V and 8 bases from J; junction bases left unmatched: 7. Germline V lookup: CDR1 MDHEN, CDR2 SYDVKM. CDR3 in amino acids: CASSLVGQGGEKLFF. DNA of the CDR3: TGTGCCAGCAGTTTAGTAGGACAGGGAGGCGAAAAACTGTTTTTT.

This CDR3 is CATSRDRSGMIQETQYF. The CDR3 bases are TGTGCCACCAGCAGAGACCGTAGCGGGATGATTCAAGAGACCCAGTACTTC. The rearrangement links TRBV15 to TRBJ2-5; the match to TRBD2 covers 8 bases. Germline-derived CDR1 and CDR2 are LNHNV and YYDKDF (reference sequence). CDR3 length equals 17 residues. V was clipped by 0 bases and J by 2 bases; unmatched bases: 8.

The chain joins TRBV14 to TRBJ2-3; D is perhaps TRBD2 (5 bases). Germline loops: CDR1 SGHDN, CDR2 FVKESK. CDR3 size: 14 residues. V was shortened by 1 base and J by 7 bases, with 12 bases between the two germline ends. This CDR3 reads CASSQVRSGYTQYF. The CDR3, as DNA: TGTGCCAGCAGCCAAGTTAGGAGCGGCTATACGCAGTATTTT. Looking up the rest from reference TRBV14 and TRBJ2-3 gives the full variable domain: EAGVTQFPSHSVIEKGQTVTLRCDPISGHDNLYWYRRVMGKEIKFLLHFVKESKQDESGMPNNRFLAERTGGTYSTLKVQPAELEDSGVYFCASSQVRSGYTQYFGPGTRLTVL.

The V call is TRBV4-2, the J call TRBJ1-2; 7 positions match TRBD1. Germline V lookup: CDR1 LGHNA, CDR2 YNFKEQ. J gave up 6 bases and V 0 bases, and 10 bases lay outside the gene matches. This CDR3 is 16 amino acids long. The CDR3 DNA reads as TGTGCCAGCAGCCAAGATCCAGGCAGGGGGTCGCATGGCTACACCTTC. It encodes CASSQDPGRGSHGYTF.